A single sample is the source of the 32 T cell receptor beta chains below, sequenced in a study of cytomegalovirus exposure and HLA in healthy donors. PCR amplification relied on 60 Vbeta primers (plus 13 Jbeta primers). Profiling relied on immunoSEQ multiplex PCR, and the TCRdb table lists in-frame clones only, not all of them. The data hold about 120,000 clones, with under 85% observed a single time. Material for sequencing was PBMCs. These TCRs come from a woman younger than 30 in good health and CMV-seronegative.

The count of this clone is one. The rearrangement joins TRBV6-1 to TRBJ2-2; 7 positions match TRBD1. The CDR3 is 14 amino acids. J gave up 6 bases and V 7 bases, and 8 bases lay outside the gene matches. Germline CDR1 reads MNHNS; CDR2 reads SASEGT. The CDR3 DNA is TGTGCCAGCAAGCAGACAGGGAGTCCCGGGGAGCTGTTTTTT. Protein sequence: CASKQTGSPGELFF.

V gene TRBV6-6 combines with J gene TRBJ1-4; D is unresolved. The CDR3 extends over 14 amino acids. Germline V CDR1 and CDR2: MNHNY, SVGAGI (reference sequence). Trimming removed 7 bases from V and 8 bases from J, with 17 bases in between. Here the CDR3 reads CASKPGMGKEKLFF. The CDR3 region has the DNA TGTGCCAGCAAACCGGGGATGGGGAAGGAAAAACTGTTTTTT.

This chain links TRBV19 with TRBJ2-4, with 8 bases aligning to TRBD2. V was pared by 5 bases and J by 7 bases, with 13 bases of the junction left unmatched. This CDR3 has 16 amino acids. CDR1 is LNHDA, CDR2 SQIVND, per germline (reference sequence). The CDR3 is CASSPRGSAGDNIQYF. Here the CDR3 DNA reads TGTGCCAGTAGTCCCCGGGGATCAGCGGGGGATAACATTCAGTACTTC.

This clone was picked up a small number of times. The chain has TRBV7-2 and TRBJ1-2; TRBD1 matches at 9 bases. V was clipped by 5 bases and J by 4 bases; unmatched bases: 5. The CDR3 loop spans 14 amino acids. Per germline, CDR1 SGHTA and CDR2 FQGNSA. CDR3 region: CASSAGQGPYGYTF. CDR3 coding DNA: TGTGCCAGCAGCGCGGGACAGGGTCCCTATGGCTACACCTTC.

This chain joins TRBV6-1 and TRBJ1-5, with TRBD1 matching over 8 bases. This CDR3 region has 14 residues. Germline V CDR1 and CDR2: MNHNS, SASEGT. J gave up 5 bases and V 8 bases, and 8 bases lay outside the gene matches. The CDR3 reads CASFGQGYDQPQHF. The CDR3 bases are TGTGCCAGCTTCGGACAGGGCTATGATCAGCCCCAGCATTTT.

The CDR3 DNA follows: TGTGCCACCAAGACTAGCGGGGTGTCAGATACGCAGTATTTT. This codes for CATKTSGVSDTQYF. The chain is built from TRBV2 and TRBJ2-3; 11 nucleotides match TRBD2. The germline CDR1 and CDR2 sequences are SNHLY and FYNNEI. The CDR3 covers 14 residues. V lost 10 bases to trimming and J lost 4 bases; unmatched junction nucleotides: 7.

The V and J genes are TRBV2 and TRBJ2-7, with D tentatively TRBD1 (5 bases). Trimming shortened V by 3 bases and J by 3 bases, and 12 bases separated the two germline ends. Germline CDR1 SNHLY, CDR2 FYNNEI. The CDR3 totals 14 residues. CDR3 DNA sequence: TGTGCCAGCAGTGAGAGCAGGGTGAGCTACGAGCAGTACTTC. It yields the protein CASSESRVSYEQYF.

V is TRBV6-5 and J is TRBJ2-1; D is unclear. The CDR3 consists of 15 residues. V dropped 6 bases and J dropped 4 bases, with 16 bases sitting between them. The germline V gene has CDR1 MNHEY and CDR2 SVGAGI. CDR3 in amino acids: CASRTSPVFYNEQFF. CDR3 sequence (DNA): TGTGCCAGCAGAACCTCGCCAGTATTTTACAATGAGCAGTTCTTC.

The chain joins TRBV6-1 to TRBJ2-7, with 9 bases identical to TRBD1. The CDR3 length is 15 residues. V shed 6 bases, J shed 5 bases, and the junction held 11 bases outside the gene matches. Germline lookup yields CDR1 MNHNS and CDR2 SASEGT. CDR3 region: CASRAQGAQFHEQYF. CDR3 DNA: TGTGCCAGCAGGGCACAGGGGGCGCAGTTCCACGAGCAGTACTTC.

V gene TRBV10-3 combines with J gene TRBJ1-2; tentatively, D is TRBD1 (5 bases). Germline CDR1 ENHRY, CDR2 SYGVKD. V lost 4 bases to trimming and J lost 1 base, with 10 bases between them. The CDR3 runs 14 residues. In nucleotides, the CDR3 is TGTGCCATCAGTGGGGTCGACAGTAACTATGGCTACACCTTC. Translation gives CAISGVDSNYGYTF.

This chain uses TRBV5-6 with TRBJ2-5, with D perhaps matching TRBD2 (5 bases). Germline V gene sequence: CDR1 SGHDT, CDR2 YYEEEE. CDR3 length equals 12 residues. V was trimmed by 8 bases and J by 3 bases, leaving 11 bases between them. CDR3 DNA: TGTGCCAGTGCCGGGAACAAAGAGACCCAGTACTTC. Its protein is CASAGNKETQYF.

CDR3 DNA: TGTGCCAGCAGCTTAGCATCGGAGTTCTCACCCCTCCACTTT. It encodes CASSLASEFSPLHF. The chain recombines TRBV7-2 with TRBJ1-6; D gene unclear. There are 14 residues in the CDR3. The germline V gene has CDR1 SGHTA and CDR2 FQGNSA. The V end was cut by 0 bases, the J end by 10 bases, with 10 bases between.

The rearrangement uses TRBV7-2 and TRBJ2-7; 7 nucleotides match TRBD2. Losses at the gene ends were 4 bases for V and 2 bases for J; bases not matched to a gene: 11. CDR3 length equals 16 residues. CDR1 and CDR2 from the germline V gene are SGHTA and FQGNSA. The CDR3 protein is CASSSGSGTNAYEQYF. The CDR3 coding sequence is TGTGCCAGCAGCTCTGGATCCGGGACTAATGCCTACGAGCAGTACTTC.

In its sample, this clone was seen a few times. The V and J genes are TRBV5-6 and TRBJ1-4, with 8 bases that match TRBD1. The CDR3 extends over 14 amino acids. The germline CDR1 and CDR2 sequences are SGHDT and YYEEEE. V lost 2 bases, J lost 8 bases, and 5 bases stayed unmatched. CDR3 loop: CASSFGQGREKLFF. CDR3 DNA sequence: TGTGCCAGCAGCTTCGGACAGGGAAGAGAAAAACTGTTTTTT.

In its sample, this clone was seen once. The junction shows a germline mismatch at one end, possibly a read error. The chain carries TRBV5-6 and TRBJ1-5; D is uncertain. This CDR3 contains 15 residues. Germline loops: CDR1 SGHDT, CDR2 YYEEEE. CDR3 DNA: TGTGCCAGCACCTTGGGAGGGTATGGCAATCAGCCCCAGCATTTT. It encodes CASTLGGYGNQPQHF. Looking up the rest from reference TRBV5-6 and TRBJ1-5 gives the full variable domain: DAGVTQSPTHLIKTRGQQVTLRCSPKSGHDTVSWYQQALGQGPQFIFQYYEEEERQRGNFPDRFSGHQFPNYSSELNVNALLLGDSALYLCASTLGGYGNQPQHFGDGTRLSIL.

The chain carries TRBV10-3 and TRBJ2-1; 9 bases line up with TRBD2. Losses at the gene ends were 5 bases for V and 6 bases for J; bases not matched to a gene: 11. CDR3 length: 16 residues. CDR1 is ENHRY and CDR2 is SYGVKD in the germline V gene. CDR3 nucleotide sequence: TGTGCCATCAGTTTTCGGGCGGGGGGGCCTGGCAATGAGCAGTTCTTC. It specifies CAISFRAGGPGNEQFF.

This clone showed up just a few times. The J gene is TRBJ1-2, the V gene TRBV6-1; the match to TRBD1 covers 9 bases. Per the germline V gene, CDR1 is MNHNS and CDR2 is SASEGT. The CDR3 is 14 amino acids. V lost 5 bases and J lost 4; bases outside the gene matches: 5. The CDR3 is CASSKDRGFYGYTF. Here the CDR3 DNA reads TGTGCCAGCAGTAAGGACAGGGGATTCTATGGCTACACCTTC.

This chain links TRBV10-2 with TRBJ2-1; a weak D match, TRBD1 (6 bases). Germline V gene data show CDR1 as WSHSY and CDR2 as SAAADI. V lost 8 bases and J lost 2, with 19 bases in between. This CDR3 is 16 amino acids long. The CDR3 DNA sequence: TGCGCCAGCGCTCTAAGGGGGATTAGGACCTACAATGAGCAGTTCTTC. Translated: CASALRGIRTYNEQFF.

J is TRBJ2-1 and V is TRBV28; 12 positions agree with TRBD2. CDR3 length: 18 residues. The germline gives CDR1 MDHEN, CDR2 SYDVKM. J lost 7 bases, V lost 2 bases, and 12 bases had no gene match. For the CDR3, the DNA is TGTGCCAGCAGTTTAAACCTCCTAGCGGGGGGGCCGGGAAATGAGCAGTTCTTC. It translates to CASSLNLLAGGPGNEQFF.

The chain is built from TRBV28 and TRBJ1-2; 11 bases agree with TRBD1. From germline, CDR1 is MDHEN and CDR2 SYDVKM. CDR3 length: 18 residues. The ends lost 3 bases at V and 7 bases at J; junction bases unmatched: 16. The CDR3 loop is CASSFPPWALGTGGGYTF. DNA for the CDR3: TGTGCCAGCAGTTTTCCCCCCTGGGCTTTAGGGACAGGGGGTGGCTACACCTTC.

The V and J genes are TRBV5-1 and TRBJ2-7; possible D gene TRBD1, 6 bases. Per the germline V gene, CDR1 is SGHRS and CDR2 is YFSETQ. This CDR3 region has 17 residues. V lost 0 bases to trimming and J lost 3 bases, with 19 bases between them. The CDR3 protein is CASSLGQVVGGRYEQYF. In DNA, the CDR3 is TGCGCCAGCAGCTTGGGGCAAGTTGTTGGGGGCCGCTACGAGCAGTACTTC. Filled out from reference TRBV5-1 and TRBJ2-7, the complete variable domain reads KAGVTQTPRYLIKTRGQQVTLSCSPISGHRSVSWYQQTPGQGLQFLFEYFSETQRNKGNFPGRFSGRQFSNSRSEMNVSTLELGDSALYLCASSLGQVVGGRYEQYFGPGTRLTVT.

This clone was found a few times. The chain has TRBV5-1 and TRBJ2-1, with 8 bases that match TRBD2. This CDR3 contains 16 residues. J lost 1 base, V lost 5 bases, and 8 bases had no gene match. Looked up from germline, CDR1 is SGHRS and CDR2 is YFSETQ. The CDR3 DNA sequence: TGCGCCAGCAGGAGGGGCGGGGGGACGTCCTACAATGAGCAGTTCTTC. Translated: CASRRGGGTSYNEQFF.

The V call is TRBV13, the J call TRBJ1-4; 9 bases are a match to TRBD1. There are 14 residues in the CDR3. J lost 5 bases, V lost 5 bases, and 3 bases had no gene match. Germline-derived CDR1 and CDR2 are PRHDT and FYEKMQ (reference sequence). CDR3 bases: TGTGCCAGCAGCCCCGGGACAGGGAATGAAAAACTGTTTTTT. Amino acid sequence: CASSPGTGNEKLFF.

A note on this clone: Other DNA sequences within the sample encode an identical CDR3. The gene calls are TRBV4-1 and TRBJ1-1, with 10 bases fitting TRBD1. The CDR3 is made up of 14 amino acids. V lost 4 bases and J lost 3; bases outside the gene matches: 2. Germline assignment: CDR1 MGHRA and CDR2 YSYEKL. CDR3 sequence: CASSLGTGDTEAFF. The CDR3 region has the DNA TGCGCCAGCAGCCTTGGGACAGGGGACACTGAAGCTTTCTTT.

This clone was recorded only once. The chain is built from TRBV5-1 and TRBJ2-7, with 8 bases lining up with TRBD2. Germline V gene sequence: CDR1 SGHRS, CDR2 YFSETQ. The CDR3 has 15 amino acids. Trimming cost V 4 bases and J 2 bases; bases outside gene matches: 8. CDR3 sequence reads: CASSPDTSGTYEQYF. The DNA for the CDR3 is TGCGCCAGCAGCCCTGATACTAGCGGCACCTACGAGCAGTACTTC.

The chain employs TRBV5-1 and TRBJ2-5; possible D gene TRBD1, 5 bases. Deletions cut 4 bases from V and 4 bases from J, with 17 bases between. CDR3 length: 15 residues. In germline, CDR1 is SGHRS, CDR2 YFSETQ. CDR3 loop: CASSPRAAGLETQYF. In nucleotides, the CDR3 is TGCGCCAGCAGCCCAAGGGCGGCAGGGCTAGAGACCCAGTACTTC.

This chain connects TRBV15 to TRBJ2-1, with 10 bases that match TRBD2. The CDR3 extends over 16 amino acids. Germline CDR1 is LNHNV and CDR2 is YYDKDF (reference sequence). J lost 1 base, V lost 3 bases, and 3 bases had no gene match. The CDR3 DNA reads TGTGCCACCAGCAGTCTAGCGGGGGCGTCCTACAATGAGCAGTTCTTC. As protein: CATSSLAGASYNEQFF.

The chain joins TRBV2 to TRBJ2-3, with D maybe TRBD2 (6 bases). The length of the CDR3 is 15 residues. The germline V and J ends were trimmed by 2 bases and 6 bases, with 15 bases remaining between them. Germline loops: CDR1 SNHLY, CDR2 FYNNEI. The CDR3 nucleotides read TGTGCCAGCAGTGAATGGGGCCTGGAGGGCGATACGCAGTATTTT. Residues: CASSEWGLEGDTQYF.

The rearrangement links TRBV19 to TRBJ2-1; D perhaps matches TRBD1 (6 bases). Germline CDR1 and CDR2: LNHDA and SQIVND (reference sequence). The germline V and J ends were trimmed by 4 bases and 5 bases, with 9 bases remaining between them. This CDR3 has 13 residues. This CDR3 is CASSSGQNNEQFF. The CDR3 DNA reads as TGTGCCAGTAGTAGCGGACAGAACAATGAGCAGTTCTTC.

The chain uses TRBV7-3 and TRBJ1-1; D is undetermined. Germline CDR1 SGHTA, CDR2 FQGTGA. Trimming cost V 0 bases and J 6 bases, with 11 bases left between them. The length of the CDR3 is 14 residues. CDR3 nucleotides: TGTGCCAGCAGCTTAACGTCCTCACACCCTGAAGCTTTCTTT. This gives the protein CASSLTSSHPEAFF.

This chain uses TRBV4-1 with TRBJ2-6; no definite D call. CDR3 length equals 19 residues. Germline-derived CDR1 and CDR2 are MGHRA and YSYEKL. V was cut by 0 bases and J by 0 bases, with 15 bases left in between. The CDR3 coding sequence is TGCGCCAGCAGCCAAGATAGCAGTGGCAGTTTCTCTGGGGCCAACGTCCTGACTTTC. It is translated as CASSQDSSGSFSGANVLTF.

A note on this clone: One junction end does not reproduce the germline sequence, and a read error may be involved. The rearrangement links TRBV4-1 to TRBJ2-2, with TRBD2 matching 8 bases. The germline V gene has CDR1 MGHRA and CDR2 YSYEKL. The CDR3 has 20 residues. This CDR3 reads CASSLKVGPPGTSNIGELFF. CDR3 nucleotide sequence: TGCGCCAGCAGCCTTAAAGTTGGGCCTCCCGGGACTAGTAACATCGGGGAGCTGTTTTTT.